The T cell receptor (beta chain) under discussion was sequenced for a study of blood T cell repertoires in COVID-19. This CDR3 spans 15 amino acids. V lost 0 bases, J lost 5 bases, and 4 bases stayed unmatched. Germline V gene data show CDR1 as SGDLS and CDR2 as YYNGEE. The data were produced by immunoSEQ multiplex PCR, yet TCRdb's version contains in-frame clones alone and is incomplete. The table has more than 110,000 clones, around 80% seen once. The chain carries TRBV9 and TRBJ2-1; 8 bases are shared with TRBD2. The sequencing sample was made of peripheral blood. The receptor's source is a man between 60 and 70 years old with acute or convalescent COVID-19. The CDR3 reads CASSVGLALNNEQFF. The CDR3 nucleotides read TGTGCCAGCAGCGTAGGACTAGCGTTGAACAATGAGCAGTTCTTC.